The 18 T cell receptor beta chains given below trace back to one sample, sequenced in a study of T-cell reconstitution after alpha-beta-depleted transplantation in children. Molecular barcoding with unique molecular identifiers was used for the TCRbeta library. TCRdb fed the PCR reads into MiXCR, producing one record per CDR3 protein. The sample consists of 150,000 to 250,000 distinct CDR3 sequences, about 14% of them appearing once. The sequences come from PBMCs from the stem cell graft donor, collected from the stem cell graft. These receptors were collected from a human donor who donated a stem cell graft to a child with acute lymphoblastic leukemia.

This clonotype came up many times. This chain joins TRBV12-3 or TRBV12-4 and TRBJ2-3; 12 bases line up with TRBD2. The CDR3 sequence is 18 residues long. The V and J ends lost 6 bases and 1 base, in that order; junction bases with no gene match: 11. CDR3 sequence: CASSHRLAGEWGTDTQYF. The CDR3 bases are TGTGCCAGCAGCCACCGACTAGCGGGAGAGTGGGGCACAGATACGCAGTATTTT.

This clonotype was counted at least ten times. The chain couples TRBV27 to TRBJ2-1, with 10 bases lining up with TRBD2. The J segment lost 6 bases and the V segment lost 4 bases, leaving 6 bases of the junction unmatched. The CDR3 consists of 15 residues. Germline V gene lookup returns CDR1 MNHEY and CDR2 SMNVEV (reference sequence). The CDR3 DNA follows: TGTGCCAGCAGTTGGTTACTAGCGGGACTCAATGAGCAGTTCTTC. Protein sequence: CASSWLLAGLNEQFF.

This clonotype was seen many times. The chain combines TRBV20-1 with TRBJ2-5; TRBD2 matches 14 bases. V was pared by 6 bases and J by 5 bases, with 5 bases of the junction left unmatched. Germline V lookup: CDR1 DFQATT, CDR2 SNEGSKA (reference sequence). This CDR3 is 14 amino acids long. CDR3: CSAQGLAGVETQYF. CDR3 DNA: TGCAGTGCCCAGGGACTAGCGGGAGTGGAGACCCAGTACTTC.

The J gene is TRBJ2-7, the V gene TRBV29-1; D possibly corresponds to TRBD1 (6 bases). V was cut by 0 bases and J by 3 bases, with 9 bases left in between. Germline V gene lookup returns CDR1 SQVTM and CDR2 ANQGSEA. The CDR3 is made up of 13 amino acids. The DNA for the CDR3 is TGCAGCGTTGAAGACAGGGGAAACTACGAGCAGTACTTC. Its protein is CSVEDRGNYEQYF.

In the case of this clonotype: This may stem from a read error, because a much larger clone lies one nucleotide away. The rearrangement uses TRBV13 and TRBJ2-7; D is perhaps TRBD1 or TRBD2 (5 bases each). The CDR3 totals 14 residues. Germline V CDR1 and CDR2: PRHDT, FYEKMQ (reference sequence). CDR3 sequence: CASSSRDGPYERYF. Written as DNA, the CDR3 is TGTGCCAGCAGCTCCCGGGACGGCCCCTACGAGCGGTACTTC.

There are a few counts of this clonotype. The V gene is TRBV5-8, the J gene TRBJ2-7; D not certain. The CDR3 has 12 amino acids. Between the trimmed V and J ends, which lost 2 bases and 4 bases, there was a span of 7 bases. Germline V lookup: CDR1 SGHTS, CDR2 YDEGEE. The CDR3 here is CASSFREYEQYF. CDR3 DNA: TGTGCCAGCAGCTTTCGAGAGTACGAGCAGTACTTC.

This clonotype was counted many times. V usage is TRBV29-1 and J usage is TRBJ2-1; the D is unclear. CDR3 length: 12 residues. Trimming took 3 bases from V and 6 from J, leaving 9 bases between them. Germline V lookup: CDR1 SQVTM, CDR2 ANQGSEA. The CDR3 protein is CSVDGVGNEQFF. Here the CDR3 DNA reads TGCAGCGTTGATGGGGTGGGCAATGAGCAGTTCTTC.

The chain links TRBV3-1 to TRBJ2-7; 9 nucleotides align to TRBD2. V shed 7 bases, J shed 3 bases, and the junction held 10 bases outside the gene matches. CDR1 and CDR2 from the germline V gene are LGHDT and YNNKEL (reference sequence). This CDR3 is 15 amino acids long. The CDR3 reads CASKGGPSGVYEQYF. CDR3 in DNA: TGTGCCAGCAAAGGGGGGCCTAGCGGGGTCTACGAGCAGTACTTC.

This clonotype was picked up many times. V and J are TRBV20-1 and TRBJ2-2, with D unclear. The CDR3 consists of 11 residues. Between the trimmed V and J ends, which lost 1 base and 6 bases, there was a span of 3 bases. Germline V CDR1 and CDR2: DFQATT, SNEGSKA (reference sequence). The CDR3 sequence is CSARGSGELFF. For the CDR3, the DNA is TGCAGTGCTAGAGGGTCCGGGGAGCTGTTTTTT.

Ten or more counts support this clonotype. This chain connects TRBV5-5 to TRBJ2-5, with 9 bases that match TRBD1. The CDR3 has 17 residues. Germline values: CDR1 SGHKS, CDR2 YYEKEE (reference sequence). V shed 1 base, J shed 0 bases, and the junction held 7 bases outside the gene matches. CDR3 protein: CASSLTPGTGYQETQYF. For the CDR3, the DNA is TGTGCCAGCAGCTTGACCCCCGGGACAGGGTACCAAGAGACCCAGTACTTC.

This clonotype came up many times. The V and J genes are TRBV5-1 and TRBJ1-1; D remains unclear. V was pared by 4 bases and J by 4 bases, with 11 bases between. The CDR3 runs 13 residues. From germline, CDR1 is SGHRS and CDR2 YFSETQ. CDR3 protein: CASSAVGSTEAFF. Written as DNA, the CDR3 is TGCGCCAGCAGCGCCGTAGGGAGCACTGAAGCTTTCTTT.

This clonotype came up many times. The rearrangement links TRBV20-1 to TRBJ2-5, with D hard to call. The V gene lost 3 bases and the J gene lost 4 bases, with 9 bases spanning the gap. The germline gives CDR1 DFQATT, CDR2 SNEGSKA (reference sequence). This CDR3 contains 12 residues. The CDR3 loop reads CSAREHGETQYF. In nucleotides, the CDR3 is TGCAGTGCTAGGGAACATGGAGAGACCCAGTACTTC.

Comment on this clonotype: This may arise from a read error, as a much more abundant clone is one base away. The genes are TRBV10-3 and TRBJ1-1, with D uncertain. V lost 6 bases and J 0 bases, leaving 23 bases between the germline ends. CDR3 size: 18 residues. Per germline, CDR1 ENHRY and CDR2 SYGVKD. Written as DNA, the CDR3 is TGTGCCATCAGGATAAATCGTCTCCGAGGACGGGTGAACACTGAAGCTTTCTTT. This translates into CAIRINRLRGRVNTEAFF.

For this clonotype: A much larger clone sits a single nucleotide away, making a read error possible. The chain links TRBV7-8 to TRBJ2-3; D not resolved. CDR1 and CDR2 from the germline V gene are SGHVS and FQNEAQ. The CDR3 contains 13 residues. The V end lost 6 bases, the J end lost 5 bases, and 12 bases lay between the germline ends. CDR3: CASSILSRDTQYF. The CDR3 DNA follows: TGTGCCAGCAGTATCTTATCCAGAGATACGCAGTATTTT. Full variable domain (missing parts from reference TRBV7-8 and TRBJ2-3): GAGVSQSPRYKVAKRGQDVALRCDPISGHVSLFWYQQALGQGPEFLTYFQNEAQLDKSGLPSDRFFAERPEGSVSTLKIQRTQQEDSAVYLCASSILSRDTQYFGPGTRLTVL.

This clonotype has only one observation. This sequence may be a read error, since a much larger clone differs from it by one base. The V call is TRBV29-1, the J call TRBJ2-5; D is perhaps TRBD2 (7 bases). The germline V gene encodes CDR1 SQVTM and CDR2 ANQGSEA. The CDR3 consists of 15 residues. The V end lost 1 base, the J end lost 5 bases, and 17 bases lay between the germline ends. In DNA form, the CDR3 reads TGCAGCGTTGAAGGGCGGGGGCGCGACCGGGAGACCCAGTACTTC. Amino acid sequence: CSVEGRGRDRETQYF. The whole variable domain, remainder taken from reference TRBV29-1 and TRBJ2-5, is SAVISQKPSRDICQRGTSLTIQCQVDSQVTMMFWYRQQPGQSLTLIATANQGSEATYESGFVIDKFPISRPNLTFSTLTVSNMSPEDSSIYLCSVEGRGRDRETQYFGPGTRLLVL.

There are a few counts of this clonotype. This chain links TRBV19 with TRBJ1-4; D remains unclear. V gave up 3 bases and J gave up 0 bases, with 8 bases separating them. Germline V CDR1 and CDR2: LNHDA, SQIVND (reference sequence). The length of the CDR3 is 15 residues. The CDR3 is CASSILGSTNEKLFF. CDR3 coding DNA: TGTGCCAGTAGTATTTTGGGTTCAACTAATGAAAAACTGTTTTTT.

The V and J genes are TRBV29-1 and TRBJ2-1; D is unclear. The germline gives CDR1 SQVTM, CDR2 ANQGSEA. CDR3 size: 14 residues. V lost 4 bases and J 0 bases, leaving 10 bases between the germline ends. The CDR3 spells CSVGSASSYNEQFF. CDR3 sequence (DNA): TGCAGCGTTGGGTCGGCGAGCTCCTACAATGAGCAGTTCTTC.

The sample holds many counts of this clonotype. The V gene is TRBV5-5, the J gene TRBJ1-2, with D possibly being TRBD1 (5 bases). V lost 4 bases, J lost 2 bases, and 9 bases lay in between. Germline CDR1 reads SGHKS; CDR2 reads YYEKEE (reference sequence). The CDR3 runs 13 residues. This CDR3 reads CASSGGGNYGYTF. In DNA, the CDR3 is TGTGCCAGCAGCGGGGGGGGGAACTATGGCTACACCTTC. The entire variable domain, with the rest obtained from reference TRBV5-5 and TRBJ1-2, is as follows: DAGVTQSPTHLIKTRGQQVTLRCSPISGHKSVSWYQQVLGQGPQFIFQYYEKEERGRGNFPDRFSARQFPNYSSELNVNALLLGDSALYLCASSGGGNYGYTFGSGTRLTVV.